This T cell receptor (beta chain) stems from a study of T-cell reconstitution after alpha-beta-depleted transplantation in children. The germline V and J ends were trimmed by 2 bases and 4 bases, with 14 bases remaining between them. CDR1 and CDR2 (germline): LNHNV, YYDKDF (reference sequence). CDR3 size: 16 residues. TCRbeta library construction was performed incorporating unique molecular identifiers. TCRdb itself ran the PCR reads through MiXCR, one entry per CDR3 protein. The data show some 390,000 distinct CDR3 sequences, roughly 22% seen once. The sequencing used PBMCs from the stem cell graft donor, collected from the stem cell graft. This clonotype originated in a human donor who donated a stem cell graft to a child with acute myeloid leukemia. V usage is TRBV15 and J usage is TRBJ1-4, with TRBD1 as a possible D gene (6 bases). CDR3: CATSRSTGLGNEKLFF. DNA for the CDR3: TGTGCCACCAGCAGATCAACAGGGTTGGGTAATGAAAAACTGTTTTTT.